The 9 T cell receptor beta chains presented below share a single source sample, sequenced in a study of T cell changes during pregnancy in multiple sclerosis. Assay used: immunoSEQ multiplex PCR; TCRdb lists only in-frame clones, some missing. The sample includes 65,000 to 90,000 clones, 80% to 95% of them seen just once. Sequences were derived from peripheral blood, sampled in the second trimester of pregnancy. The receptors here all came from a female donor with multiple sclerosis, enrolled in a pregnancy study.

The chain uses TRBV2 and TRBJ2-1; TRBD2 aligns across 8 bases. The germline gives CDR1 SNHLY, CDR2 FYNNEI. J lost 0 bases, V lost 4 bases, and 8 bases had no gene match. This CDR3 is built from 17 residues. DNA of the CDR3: TGTGCCAGCAGTGGCAGTGGCGGGGGGAGCTCCTACAATGAGCAGTTCTTC. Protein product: CASSGSGGGSSYNEQFF.

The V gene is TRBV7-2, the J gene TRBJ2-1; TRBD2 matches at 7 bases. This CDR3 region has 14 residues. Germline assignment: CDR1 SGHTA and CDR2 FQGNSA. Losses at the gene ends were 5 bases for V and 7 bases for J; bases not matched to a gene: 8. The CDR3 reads CASSLMTSTNEQFF. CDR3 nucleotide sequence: TGTGCCAGCAGCCTCATGACTAGCACAAATGAGCAGTTCTTC.

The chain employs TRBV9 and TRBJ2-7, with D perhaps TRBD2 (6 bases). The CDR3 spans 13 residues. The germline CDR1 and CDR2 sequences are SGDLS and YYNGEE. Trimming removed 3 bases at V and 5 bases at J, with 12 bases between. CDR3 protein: CASSDGRVNEQYF. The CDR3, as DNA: TGTGCCAGCAGCGACGGGAGAGTAAACGAGCAGTACTTC.

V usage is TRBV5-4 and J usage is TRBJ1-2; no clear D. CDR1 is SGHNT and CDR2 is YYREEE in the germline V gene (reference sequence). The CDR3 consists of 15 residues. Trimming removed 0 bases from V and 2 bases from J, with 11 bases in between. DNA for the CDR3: TGTGCCAGCAGCTTGGCCTTAATGAGGAACTATGGCTACACCTTC. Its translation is CASSLALMRNYGYTF.

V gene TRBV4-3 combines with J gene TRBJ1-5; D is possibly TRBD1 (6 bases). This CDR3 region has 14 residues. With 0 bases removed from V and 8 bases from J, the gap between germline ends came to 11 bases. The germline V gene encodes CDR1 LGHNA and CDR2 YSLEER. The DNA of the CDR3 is TGCGCCAGCAGCCAAGATCAGGGGCGGGAGCCCCAGCATTTT. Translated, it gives CASSQDQGREPQHF.

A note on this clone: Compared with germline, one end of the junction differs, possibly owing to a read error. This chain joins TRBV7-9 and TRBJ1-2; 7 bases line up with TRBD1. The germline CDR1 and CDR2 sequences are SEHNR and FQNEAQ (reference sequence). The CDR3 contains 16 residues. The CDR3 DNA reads TGTGCCAGCAGATTAGGGCATGACAGGGAAGGGTATGGCTACACCTTC. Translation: CASRLGHDREGYGYTF.

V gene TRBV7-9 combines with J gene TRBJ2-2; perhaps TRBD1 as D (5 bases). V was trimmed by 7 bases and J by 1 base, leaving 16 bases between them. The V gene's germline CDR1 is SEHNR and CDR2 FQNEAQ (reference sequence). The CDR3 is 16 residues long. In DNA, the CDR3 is TGTGCCAGCATCCCCCTCGGACAAGGGAACACCGGGGAGCTGTTTTTT. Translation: CASIPLGQGNTGELFF.

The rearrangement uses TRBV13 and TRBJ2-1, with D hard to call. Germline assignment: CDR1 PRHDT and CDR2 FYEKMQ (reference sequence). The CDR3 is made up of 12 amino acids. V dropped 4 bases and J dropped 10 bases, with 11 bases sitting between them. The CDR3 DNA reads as TGTGCCAGCAGCTACGGTTCGTACGAGCAGTTCTTC. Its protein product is CASSYGSYEQFF. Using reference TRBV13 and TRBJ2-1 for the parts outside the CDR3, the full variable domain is AAGVIQSPRHLIKEKRETATLKCYPIPRHDTVYWYQQGPGQDPQFLISFYEKMQSDKGSIPDRFSAQQFSDYHSELNMSSLELGDSALYFCASSYGSYEQFFGPGTRLTVL.

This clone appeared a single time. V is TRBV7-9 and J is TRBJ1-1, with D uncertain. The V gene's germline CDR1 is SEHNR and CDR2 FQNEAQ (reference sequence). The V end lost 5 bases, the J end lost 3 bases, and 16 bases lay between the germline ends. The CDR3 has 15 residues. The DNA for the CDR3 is TGTGCCAGCAGCCTCAGCCCCCTGGCGGACACTGAAGCTTTCTTT. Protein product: CASSLSPLADTEAFF.